Below are 3 T cell receptor beta chains sequenced from a single sample in a study of blood T cell repertoires in COVID-19. Sequencing was performed with immunoSEQ multiplex PCR; in TCRdb, only in-frame clones are kept and a portion is missing. Here the sample spans about 400,000 clones, roughly 88% being singletons. The sample consisted of PBMCs or T cells enriched from blood (not recorded which). The receptors here all came from a woman aged 40 to 49 with acute COVID-19.

The chain employs TRBV4-1 and TRBJ2-7, with D possibly TRBD2 on 7 matching bases. This CDR3 has 16 residues. Trimming took 2 bases from V and 6 from J, leaving 20 bases between them. In germline, CDR1 is MGHRA, CDR2 YSYEKL. This chain's CDR3 is CASSQPVQGGFSEQYF. The CDR3 DNA is TGCGCCAGCAGCCAACCAGTACAGGGAGGGTTTTCCGAGCAGTACTTC.

The CDR3 bases are TGTGCCAGTAGTCCGGGACAGGGAGACTATGGCTACACCTTC. Amino acid sequence: CASSPGQGDYGYTF. The chain links TRBV19 to TRBJ1-2; 9 nucleotides agree with TRBD1. This CDR3 has 14 amino acids. V lost 5 bases to trimming and J lost 3 bases; unmatched junction nucleotides: 4. Germline lookup yields CDR1 LNHDA and CDR2 SQIVND (reference sequence).

V gene TRBV7-8 combines with J gene TRBJ1-4; D is ambiguous. The CDR3 runs 13 residues. Germline CDR1 reads SGHVS; CDR2 reads FQNEAQ. Deletions cut 6 bases from V and 1 base from J, with 6 bases between. This chain's CDR3 is CASRGQTNEKLFF. As DNA, the CDR3 is TGTGCCAGCAGGGGCCAAACTAATGAAAAACTGTTTTTT.